This TCR beta chain was sequenced for a study of cytomegalovirus exposure and HLA in healthy donors. Study information: The 120 validation repertoires, a later analysis reported, used the same platform as the 600 to 850 repertoires from the first cohort. General study findings and limits: Subsequent analysis found a tendency for first-cohort TCR clusters to co-occur within the 120 or so validation repertoires.

This clone was counted once. Its target is not known. Measured with immunoSEQ multiplex PCR; TCRdb has only the in-frame clones, and not every one. Of approximately 150,000 clones detected, just under 85% appear once; the ten largest clones hold around 2%. Sequencing was performed on PBMCs. This TCR was sampled from a man younger than 45 in good health and CMV-seropositive.

The CDR3 reads CASSSPDGGFRTEAFF. The CDR3 bases are TGTGCCAGCAGTTCCCCCGACGGAGGGTTCAGGACTGAAGCTTTCTTT. This chain connects TRBV6-5 to TRBJ1-1; no reliable D call. CDR3 size: 16 residues. CDR1 is MNHEY and CDR2 is SVGAGI in the germline V gene. V lost 4 bases and J lost 5, with 20 bases in between.